The 31 T cell receptor beta chains presented below share a single source sample, sequenced in a study of blood T cell repertoires in COVID-19. Only in-frame clones appear in the TCRdb table, and some are missing; sequencing was by immunoSEQ multiplex PCR. The sample has tens of thousands of clones, about 90% seen once. Input material: peripheral blood. These receptors were obtained from a human donor in a cohort sampled during active COVID-19.

The genes are TRBV4-3 and TRBJ2-5; TRBD1 matches at 9 bases. The CDR3 has 16 residues. The germline gives CDR1 LGHNA, CDR2 YSLEER. Trimming cost V 2 bases and J 5 bases; bases outside gene matches: 9. CDR3 loop: CASSQKAGQGRETQYF. The CDR3, as DNA: TGCGCCAGCAGCCAAAAGGCCGGACAGGGGCGGGAGACCCAGTACTTC.

The V gene is TRBV5-5, the J gene TRBJ2-1; D possibly corresponds to TRBD1 (6 bases). The germline V gene has CDR1 SGHKS and CDR2 YYEKEE (reference sequence). Deletions cut 7 bases from V and 6 bases from J, with 11 bases between. CDR3 length: 12 amino acids. CDR3 region: CASGGQPNEQFF. CDR3 nucleotides: TGTGCCAGCGGAGGACAGCCCAATGAGCAGTTCTTC.

The chain is built from TRBV6-5 and TRBJ2-7; D possibly corresponds to TRBD2 (5 bases). The V end lost 4 bases, the J end lost 2 bases, and 12 bases lay between the germline ends. Germline assignment: CDR1 MNHEY and CDR2 SVGAGI. The CDR3 covers 14 residues. CDR3 bases: TGTGCCAGCAGTTCCTACCGGGAAACCTACGAGCAGTACTTC. Encoded protein: CASSSYRETYEQYF.

This sequence joins TRBV29-1 and TRBJ1-1; D is uncertain. The V end was cut by 4 bases, the J end by 7 bases, with 13 bases between. The CDR3 loop spans 12 amino acids. Germline assignment: CDR1 SQVTM and CDR2 ANQGSEA. The CDR3 here is CSVGAGLNEAFF. As DNA, the CDR3 is TGCAGCGTTGGTGCAGGCTTGAATGAAGCTTTCTTT.

This chain links TRBV28 with TRBJ2-1; maybe TRBD2 (5 bases). The CDR3 consists of 11 residues. Germline values: CDR1 MDHEN, CDR2 SYDVKM. V was trimmed by 7 bases and J by 7 bases, leaving 8 bases between them. The CDR3 loop reads CASTGFNEQFF. The CDR3 nucleotides read TGTGCCAGCACGGGGTTTAATGAGCAGTTCTTC.

This clone appeared once. The chain has TRBV28 and TRBJ1-5, with a weak D call TRBD1 (6 bases). The CDR3 consists of 15 residues. With 6 bases removed from V and 9 bases from J, the gap between germline ends came to 21 bases. CDR1 and CDR2 (germline): MDHEN, SYDVKM. In DNA form, the CDR3 reads TGTGCCAGCAGGATAGCCCGGACAGCACAATGGCCCCAGCATTTT. This codes for CASRIARTAQWPQHF.

The chain links TRBV5-1 to TRBJ2-3; D is perhaps TRBD2 (5 bases). V lost 3 bases, J lost 4 bases, and 12 bases lay in between. Germline V gene lookup returns CDR1 SGHRS and CDR2 YFSETQ. The CDR3 loop spans 14 amino acids. The CDR3 here is CASSSLANADTQYF. The CDR3 DNA reads as TGCGCCAGCAGCTCGCTAGCAAACGCAGATACGCAGTATTTT.

V gene TRBV6-5 combines with J gene TRBJ2-7; possible D gene TRBD2, 5 bases. The CDR3 is 11 amino acids. V was clipped by 11 bases and J by 6 bases, with 14 bases between them. The germline V gene has CDR1 MNHEY and CDR2 SVGAGI. CDR3 residues: CAEWGVPEQYF. Written as DNA, the CDR3 is TGTGCCGAGTGGGGAGTCCCCGAGCAGTACTTC.

This chain joins TRBV4-2 and TRBJ1-1, with D possibly matching TRBD1 (6 bases). Germline values: CDR1 LGHNA, CDR2 YNFKEQ. This CDR3 comprises 14 residues. The V end lost 1 base, the J end lost 4 bases, and 10 bases lay between the germline ends. The CDR3 DNA reads as TGTGCCAGCAGCCAAGCAGACAGGCTCACTGAAGCTTTCTTT. Protein product: CASSQADRLTEAFF.

The chain is built from TRBV11-2 and TRBJ1-5; 8 nucleotides match TRBD1. Germline CDR1 and CDR2: SGHAT and FQNNGV. This CDR3 is 13 amino acids long. The J segment lost 7 bases and the V segment lost 8 bases, leaving 7 bases of the junction unmatched. This chain's CDR3 is CASARQGRQPQHF. DNA of the CDR3: TGTGCCAGCGCCCGACAGGGGAGGCAGCCCCAGCATTTT. The complete variable domain, with remaining parts taken from reference TRBV11-2 and TRBJ1-5, reads EAGVAQSPRYKIIEKRQSVAFWCNPISGHATLYWYQQILGQGPKLLIQFQNNGVVDDSQLPKDRFSAERLKGVDSTLKIQPAKLEDSAVYLCASARQGRQPQHFGDGTRLSIL.

This clone was seen a few times. The CDR3 region is CASSLGDRTGELFF. The DNA of the CDR3 is TGCGCCAGCAGCTTGGGGGACAGGACCGGGGAGCTGTTTTTT. The chain couples TRBV5-1 to TRBJ2-2; TRBD1 aligns across 8 bases. CDR1 and CDR2 (germline): SGHRS, YFSETQ. The CDR3 sequence is 14 residues long. The V segment lost 0 bases and the J segment 5 bases; nucleotides outside the gene matches: 0. Filled out from reference TRBV5-1 and TRBJ2-2, the complete variable domain reads KAGVTQTPRYLIKTRGQQVTLSCSPISGHRSVSWYQQTPGQGLQFLFEYFSETQRNKGNFPGRFSGRQFSNSRSEMNVSTLELGDSALYLCASSLGDRTGELFFGEGSRLTVL.

This chain links TRBV10-2 with TRBJ2-7; 10 bases match TRBD1. Germline-derived CDR1 and CDR2 are WSHSY and SAAADI. Unmatched junction bases numbered 20, after V lost 6 bases and J lost 3 bases. The CDR3 is made up of 19 amino acids. The CDR3 nucleotides are TGCGCCAGCAGGGCCCCGGGACAGGGGAGGGCGGGAAAGGACTACGAGCAGTACTTC. Translation gives CASRAPGQGRAGKDYEQYF.

The chain is built from TRBV29-1 and TRBJ1-2; 7 nucleotides align to TRBD1. V dropped 3 bases and J dropped 4; count of bases not matched to a gene: 5. The germline V gene encodes CDR1 SQVTM and CDR2 ANQGSEA. This CDR3 contains 13 residues. The CDR3 region has the DNA TGCAGCGTTGAGCCGGGACAGCGCTATGGCTACACCTTC. Its translation is CSVEPGQRYGYTF.

V and J are TRBV7-3 and TRBJ2-2; the match to TRBD2 covers 8 bases. V shed 4 bases and J 5 bases; nucleotides not matched to a gene: 9. CDR3 size: 16 residues. Germline V gene sequence: CDR1 SGHTA, CDR2 FQGTGA. The CDR3 spells CASSSLGGRFTGELFF. CDR3 DNA: TGTGCCAGCAGCTCCCTAGGCGGGAGGTTTACCGGGGAGCTGTTTTTT.

The J gene is TRBJ2-1, the V gene TRBV27; D remains unclear. The germline gives CDR1 MNHEY, CDR2 SMNVEV (reference sequence). This CDR3 is 14 amino acids long. Trimming left V 4 bases short and J 6 bases short, with 13 bases between. CDR3 coding DNA: TGTGCCAGCAGTTCAATAGTTTCTAGCAATGAGCAGTTCTTC. Translating it yields CASSSIVSSNEQFF.

This sequence joins TRBV5-1 and TRBJ1-3; TRBD1 is a possible D gene (5 bases). The CDR3 has 16 residues. Germline V gives CDR1 SGHRS, CDR2 YFSETQ. Trimming left V 4 bases short and J 4 bases short, with 18 bases between. In DNA form, the CDR3 reads TGCGCCAGCAGCATTAGACAGATCGGGTCCGGAAACACCATATATTTT. This sequence encodes CASSIRQIGSGNTIYF.

In nucleotides, the CDR3 is TGTGCCAGCAGTTTTTCCTCAGCAGGGCCCTACTATGGCTACACCTTC. Its protein product is CASSFSSAGPYYGYTF. This rearrangement joins TRBV28 to TRBJ1-2; the D gene is possibly TRBD1 (5 bases). Germline V gene data show CDR1 as MDHEN and CDR2 as SYDVKM. V was trimmed by 3 bases and J by 3 bases, leaving 17 bases between them. This CDR3 has 16 amino acids.

J is TRBJ1-6 and V is TRBV28; D not resolved. This CDR3 is built from 12 residues. Germline V gives CDR1 MDHEN, CDR2 SYDVKM. V was clipped by 8 bases and J by 8 bases, with 10 bases between them. The CDR3 sequence is CASLIPHSPLHF. Here the CDR3 DNA reads TGTGCCAGCTTAATTCCCCATTCACCCCTCCACTTT.

The genes are TRBV18 and TRBJ2-1; D not resolved. Germline lookup yields CDR1 KGHSH and CDR2 LQKENI. The CDR3 spans 16 residues. Trimming stripped 0 bases from V and 7 bases from J, with 16 bases between. The CDR3 nucleotides read TGTGCCAGCTCACCACCTATTATCGATACGCGGAATGAGCAGTTCTTC. Translation gives CASSPPIIDTRNEQFF.

The rearrangement uses TRBV7-9 and TRBJ2-7; D is perhaps TRBD1 (6 bases). The length of the CDR3 is 13 residues. The V and J ends lost 6 bases and 1 base respectively, with 10 bases between them. Germline CDR1 SEHNR, CDR2 FQNEAQ (reference sequence). Written as DNA, the CDR3 is TGTGCCAGCAGATCGGACAGTTCCTACGAGCAGTACTTC. Protein product: CASRSDSSYEQYF.

The chain joins TRBV27 to TRBJ2-1; D not certain. The CDR3 has 16 amino acids. Germline CDR1 reads MNHEY; CDR2 reads SMNVEV (reference sequence). V lost 3 bases and J 0 bases, leaving 12 bases between the germline ends. CDR3 sequence reads: CASSFSASSSYNEQFF. CDR3 nucleotide sequence: TGTGCCAGCAGTTTCTCCGCGTCGAGCTCCTACAATGAGCAGTTCTTC.

This chain joins TRBV28 and TRBJ2-2; the D gene is possibly TRBD1 (5 bases). The CDR3 runs to 15 residues. Germline CDR1 is MDHEN and CDR2 is SYDVKM. Trimming removed 8 bases at V and 5 bases at J, with 18 bases between. The CDR3: CASEWARGRTGELFF. The CDR3 DNA reads as TGTGCCAGCGAGTGGGCTAGGGGAAGAACCGGGGAGCTGTTTTTT.

V is TRBV9 and J is TRBJ1-1; the match to TRBD1 covers 8 bases. The length of the CDR3 is 15 residues. V was pared by 0 bases and J by 2 bases, with 3 bases of the junction left unmatched. Germline V gene data show CDR1 as SGDLS and CDR2 as YYNGEE. This CDR3 is CASSVVGQGNTEAFF. For the CDR3, the DNA is TGTGCCAGCAGCGTAGTAGGACAGGGAAACACTGAAGCTTTCTTT.

The rearrangement uses TRBV11-3 and TRBJ2-7; TRBD1 might be the D (6 bases). The CDR3 is made up of 13 amino acids. Trimming removed 2 bases from V and 2 bases from J, with 7 bases in between. Germline lookup yields CDR1 SGHNT and CDR2 YENEEA. The CDR3 region is CASSLNRAYEQYF. The CDR3, as DNA: TGTGCCAGCAGCTTAAACAGGGCCTACGAGCAGTACTTC.

The chain carries TRBV27 and TRBJ2-5, with D possibly being TRBD2 (6 bases). The CDR3 loop spans 15 amino acids. V was trimmed by 4 bases and J by 2 bases, leaving 14 bases between them. Germline-derived CDR1 and CDR2 are MNHEY and SMNVEV (reference sequence). CDR3 sequence: CASSSLGTLQETQYF. In nucleotides, the CDR3 is TGTGCCAGCAGTTCGCTCGGGACTCTACAAGAGACCCAGTACTTC.

The chain has TRBV2 and TRBJ1-5; the D gene is possibly TRBD1 (6 bases). This CDR3 is built from 14 residues. Germline assignment: CDR1 SNHLY and CDR2 FYNNEI. Trimming stripped 11 bases from V and 0 bases from J, with 14 bases between. Here the CDR3 reads CALGGAYSNQPQHF. The DNA for the CDR3 is TGTGCCCTTGGGGGGGCCTATAGCAATCAGCCCCAGCATTTT.

The V gene is TRBV28, the J gene TRBJ2-3; the match to TRBD1 covers 12 bases. Losses at the gene ends were 4 bases for V and 5 bases for J; bases not matched to a gene: 7. This CDR3 is built from 16 residues. Germline loops: CDR1 MDHEN, CDR2 SYDVKM. CDR3 in amino acids: CASSSPGQGARDTQYF. DNA of the CDR3: TGTGCCAGCAGTTCCCCGGGACAGGGGGCAAGAGATACGCAGTATTTT.

This chain joins TRBV18 and TRBJ2-7; D perhaps matches TRBD1 (5 bases). This CDR3 is 14 amino acids long. V shed 6 bases and J shed 0 bases, with 12 bases lying between them. CDR1 is KGHSH and CDR2 is LQKENI in the germline V gene. The CDR3 loop reads CASSPARGSYEQYF. In DNA form, the CDR3 reads TGTGCCAGCTCCCCTGCAAGGGGCTCCTACGAGCAGTACTTC.

The rearrangement joins TRBV19 to TRBJ2-2; 7 bases line up with TRBD1. With V trimmed by 5 bases and J by 2 bases, 5 bases remained unmatched. This CDR3 region has 15 residues. Germline V gives CDR1 LNHDA, CDR2 SQIVND (reference sequence). CDR3 residues: CASSPTGTNTGELFF. CDR3 coding DNA: TGTGCCAGTAGTCCGACAGGGACCAACACCGGGGAGCTGTTTTTT.

CDR3 nucleotide sequence: TGTGCCAGCTCACCCCAGACAGGGAATTCACCCCTCCACTTT. Translated: CASSPQTGNSPLHF. This chain links TRBV18 with TRBJ1-6; 7 bases match TRBD1. V trimming: 3 bases; J trimming: 7 bases; junction bases outside the gene matches: 3. Germline CDR1 KGHSH, CDR2 LQKENI. This CDR3 is 14 amino acids long. The full variable domain, completed using reference TRBV18 and TRBJ1-6, is NAGVMQNPRHLVRRRGQEARLRCSPMKGHSHVYWYRQLPEEGLKFMVYLQKENIIDESGMPKERFSAEFPKEGPSILRIQQVVRGDSAAYFCASSPQTGNSPLHFGNGTRLTVT.

This chain links TRBV7-8 with TRBJ2-5, with 10 bases identical to TRBD2. The germline V gene encodes CDR1 SGHVS and CDR2 FQNEAQ. The CDR3 sequence is 16 residues long. J lost 2 bases, V lost 5 bases, and 8 bases had no gene match. This chain's CDR3 is CASSLSAGGPQETQYF. As DNA, the CDR3 is TGTGCCAGCAGCCTCTCAGCGGGAGGGCCTCAAGAGACCCAGTACTTC.